This TCR beta chain stems from a study of CD4+ T cells in melanoma. Findings and caveats of the study: In melanoma, neoantigen-specific CD4+ T cells reportedly differed in differentiation state. CD8+ T cell, macrophage and B cell function reportedly correlated with neoantigen-specific CD4+ T cells.

A word on this clone: As yet, its antigen is unknown.

Generated by immunoSEQ multiplex PCR, the TCRdb table keeps only in-frame clones and is missing some. The table lists about 18,000 clones, roughly 80% of them singletons, with approximately 5.1% in the top ten. Germline V gene lookup returns CDR1 LNHNV and CDR2 YYDKDF (reference sequence). J was trimmed by 7 bases and V by 0 bases; bases with no gene match: 8. The CDR3 is 15 amino acids. The clonotype originates from a human donor with melanoma. The source material was cells from a culture (not recorded whether cultured in vitro). The J gene is TRBJ1-2, the V gene TRBV15; 7 bases are a match to TRBD1. The CDR3 bases are TGTGCCACCAGCAGAGAGCCCTTGACAGGGTCTGGCTACACCTTC. Translation gives CATSREPLTGSGYTF.